The T cell receptor beta chain under discussion was sequenced for a study of T cells in Graves' hyperthyroidism and ophthalmopathy. Subjects with ophthalmopathy showed a Clinical Activity Score no lower than 3, a NOSPECS grade no lower than 4, and a duration shorter than 3 months. Whole-study findings and limits: Blood also showed most of the thyroid clonotypes that were expanded above 0.001. The authors' 13 V-J model separated ophthalmopathy from stable hyperthyroidism.

This clonotype was seen repeatedly, ten times or more. The antigen is not known. Germline lookup yields CDR1 GTSNPN and CDR2 SVGIG (reference sequence). After removal of 4 bases from V and 6 bases from J, the junction contained 5 bases not matched to a gene. This CDR3 contains 13 residues. It was RNA transcripts that yielded the amplified TCR beta CDR3 regions. An initial round of RT-PCR targeting the TCR CDR3 relied on the HTBI primer set. From the multiplex PCR reads, TCRdb called clonotypes with MiXCR, one entry per CDR3 protein. The sample includes 530,000 or so distinct CDR3 sequences, about 15% of them seen just once.

The chain is built from TRBV30 and TRBJ1-2; 10 bases agree with TRBD1. This TCR derives from a woman in her late teens or twenties with Graves' ophthalmopathy. Material for sequencing was blood. This CDR3 reads CAWTQTGGDGYTF. The CDR3, as DNA: TGTGCCTGGACTCAGACAGGGGGCGATGGCTACACCTTC.